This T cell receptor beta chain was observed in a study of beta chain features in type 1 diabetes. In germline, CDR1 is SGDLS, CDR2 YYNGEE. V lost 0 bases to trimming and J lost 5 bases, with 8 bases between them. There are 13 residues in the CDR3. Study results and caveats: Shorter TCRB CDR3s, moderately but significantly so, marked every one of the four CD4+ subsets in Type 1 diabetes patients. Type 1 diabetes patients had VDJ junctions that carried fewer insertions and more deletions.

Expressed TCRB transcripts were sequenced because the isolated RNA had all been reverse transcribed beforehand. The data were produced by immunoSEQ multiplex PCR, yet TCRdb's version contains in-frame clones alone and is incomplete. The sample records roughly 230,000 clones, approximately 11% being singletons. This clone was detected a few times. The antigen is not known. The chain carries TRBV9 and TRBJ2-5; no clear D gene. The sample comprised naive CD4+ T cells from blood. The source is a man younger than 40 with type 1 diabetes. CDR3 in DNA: TGTGCCAGCAGCGTAGGAATGGAGGAGACCCAGTACTTC. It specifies CASSVGMEETQYF.